This entry lists 11 T cell receptor beta chains sequenced from one sample in a study of T cells in localized non-small cell lung cancer. Assay used: immunoSEQ multiplex PCR; TCRdb lists only in-frame clones, some missing. The data hold roughly 30,000 clones, with approximately 90% observed a single time. The sample here was peripheral blood, taken before any cancer treatment. The receptor source for this set is a female donor at least 60 years old with stage I lung adenocarcinoma.

This clone occurred once. This chain joins TRBV19 and TRBJ1-1; 7 bases fit TRBD1. Trimming removed 7 bases from V and 1 base from J; junction bases left unmatched: 6. The germline V gene encodes CDR1 LNHDA and CDR2 SQIVND (reference sequence). This CDR3 spans 14 amino acids. CDR3 residues: CASNPQGTNTEAFF. The CDR3 DNA follows: TGTGCCAGTAATCCACAGGGGACGAACACTGAAGCTTTCTTT. The whole variable domain, remainder taken from reference TRBV19 and TRBJ1-1, is DGGITQSPKYLFRKEGQNVTLSCEQNLNHDAMYWYRQDPGQGLRLIYYSQIVNDFQKGDIAEGYSVSREKKESFPLTVTSAQKNPTAFYLCASNPQGTNTEAFFGQGTRLTVV.

The V call is TRBV15, the J call TRBJ2-7, with a tentative D call TRBD2 (5 bases). The CDR3 has 15 residues. Germline V gene lookup returns CDR1 LNHNV and CDR2 YYDKDF (reference sequence). Deletions cut 0 bases from V and 0 bases from J, with 9 bases between. Written as DNA, the CDR3 is TGTGCCACCAGCAGAGATCGGGCGGGCTCCTACGAGCAGTACTTC. Translated: CATSRDRAGSYEQYF.

The gene calls are TRBV5-1 and TRBJ2-1; TRBD2 matches at 10 bases. V was clipped by 0 bases and J by 5 bases; unmatched bases: 5. Germline V gene lookup returns CDR1 SGHRS and CDR2 YFSETQ. The CDR3 covers 16 residues. In DNA form, the CDR3 reads TGCGCCAGCAGCTTGGCCCCGGGACTAGCGAACAATGAGCAGTTCTTC. Encoded protein: CASSLAPGLANNEQFF.

The chain recombines TRBV6-1 with TRBJ2-5; either TRBD1 or TRBD2 may fit D (5 bases each). Germline CDR1 is MNHNS and CDR2 is SASEGT. The CDR3 is made up of 13 amino acids. V was pared by 6 bases and J by 7 bases, with 15 bases between. CDR3 in DNA: TGTGCCAGCAGGCTGACAGACGAGGGGACCCAGTACTTC. Encoded protein: CASRLTDEGTQYF.

The chain is built from TRBV6-5 and TRBJ2-7; 12 bases align to TRBD2. Germline-derived CDR1 and CDR2 are MNHEY and SVGAGI. Germline trimming cut 6 bases from V and 5 bases from J; bases unmatched to any gene: 8. The CDR3 is 15 amino acids. The CDR3 is CASSPGTSGFDEQYF. DNA for the CDR3: TGTGCCAGCAGCCCTGGGACTAGCGGGTTCGACGAGCAGTACTTC.

The chain uses TRBV19 and TRBJ1-5, with 10 bases aligning to TRBD1. Germline CDR1 is LNHDA and CDR2 is SQIVND (reference sequence). The CDR3 is 15 amino acids. V trimming: 6 bases; J trimming: 4 bases; junction bases outside the gene matches: 6. CDR3 region: CASSFWDRGNQPQHF. The CDR3 bases are TGTGCCAGTAGCTTTTGGGACAGGGGTAATCAGCCCCAGCATTTT.

There are a few counts of this clone. V and J are TRBV6-6 and TRBJ2-7; 8 positions match TRBD2. This CDR3 has 13 amino acids. Germline trimming cut 6 bases from V and 7 bases from J; bases unmatched to any gene: 8. In germline, CDR1 is MNHNY, CDR2 SVGAGI (reference sequence). The CDR3 protein is CASSPGGDWEQYF. As DNA, the CDR3 is TGTGCCAGCAGCCCCGGGGGGGATTGGGAGCAGTACTTC.

The chain employs TRBV10-3 and TRBJ1-2, with 10 bases fitting TRBD1. Germline V gene sequence: CDR1 ENHRY, CDR2 SYGVKD. This CDR3 contains 17 residues. V trimming: 3 bases; J trimming: 5 bases; junction bases outside the gene matches: 12. The CDR3 coding sequence is TGTGCCATCAGTGACCCCACAAGACAGGGGGCTGTATATGGCTACACCTTC. Translation: CAISDPTRQGAVYGYTF.

The chain recombines TRBV6-1 with TRBJ2-3; 9 positions agree with TRBD1. Germline loops: CDR1 MNHNS, CDR2 SASEGT. V lost 7 bases and J lost 4; bases outside the gene matches: 9. The CDR3 loop spans 15 amino acids. The CDR3 loop is CASIPGQGTSDTQYF. The DNA for the CDR3 is TGTGCCAGCATCCCGGGACAGGGAACATCAGATACGCAGTATTTT.

This chain connects TRBV5-5 to TRBJ1-5; no reliable D call. Germline V gives CDR1 SGHKS, CDR2 YYEKEE (reference sequence). V lost 6 bases to trimming and J lost 0 bases, with 13 bases between them. This CDR3 comprises 15 residues. For the CDR3, the DNA is TGTGCCAGCACCCCCGGCGTGAATAGCAATCAGCCCCAGCATTTT. Translating gives CASTPGVNSNQPQHF.

The rearrangement uses TRBV30 and TRBJ1-5, with D possibly TRBD1 on 5 matching bases. The V and J ends lost 0 bases and 2 bases respectively, with 5 bases between them. CDR3 size: 13 residues. The germline V gene encodes CDR1 GTSNPN and CDR2 SVGIG (reference sequence). CDR3 protein: CAWSVQGNQPQHF. The CDR3 DNA reads as TGTGCCTGGAGTGTACAGGGCAATCAGCCCCAGCATTTT.